Listed below are T cell receptor beta chains from one sample, sequenced in a study of beta chain features in type 1 diabetes. Repertoires were generated with immunoSEQ multiplex PCR, while TCRdb's copy carries only in-frame clones and drops some. This repertoire shows 680,000 or so clones, around 15% found once; its top ten account for less than 0.025%. Sample: naive CD4+ T cells from blood. Receptors originate from a man between 18 and 35 years old with type 1 diabetes. CDR3s include the opening cysteine and the closing phenylalanine or tryptophan. The order of the fields is CDR3 protein, CDR3 DNA, clone size, D gene, V gene, J gene. D genes are given only for firm matches. Only part of the rows carry a size: once, few, many, or a class if the clone is expanded.

CASSTGQGGSNSPLHF,TGTGCCAGCAGCACAGGACAGGGAGGATCCAATTCACCCCTCCACTTT,-,TRBD1,TRBV9,TRBJ1-6
CASSLSLPTSGFYNEQFF,TGTGCCAGCAGCTTAAGCCTTCCAACGTCGGGTTTCTACAATGAGCAGTTCTTC,few,-,TRBV7-3,TRBJ2-1
CASSELVVARGGYTF,TGTGCCAGCAGTGAATTGGTGGTCGCCAGGGGTGGCTACACCTTC,-,-,TRBV2,TRBJ1-2
CASSLAGPYQETQYF,TGTGCCAGCAGCTTGGCTGGTCCCTACCAAGAGACCCAGTACTTC,-,-,TRBV7-7,TRBJ2-5
CAWSVSSSPREQYF,TGTGCCTGGAGTGTATCTTCCTCCCCACGCGAGCAGTACTTC,few,-,TRBV30,TRBJ2-7
CANSDGSNQPQHF,TGTGCCAACTCTGACGGAAGCAATCAGCCCCAGCATTTT,few,-,TRBV2,TRBJ1-5
CAWSGGTGPYGYTF,TGTGCCTGGAGTGGCGGGACAGGGCCCTATGGCTACACCTTC,-,TRBD1,TRBV30,TRBJ1-2
CAISEDREPSTDTQYF,TGTGCCATCAGTGAGGACAGGGAACCTAGCACAGATACGCAGTATTTT,few,TRBD1,TRBV10-3,TRBJ2-3
CATLVGSREQFF,TGTGCCACCCTCGTAGGGTCTCGTGAGCAGTTCTTC,few,-,TRBV6-1,TRBJ2-1
CASSLYGITGELFF,TGTGCCAGCAGTTTATACGGGATAACCGGGGAGCTGTTTTTT,-,-,TRBV28,TRBJ2-2
CASSPSGTSGGLGETQYF,TGTGCCAGCAGCCCCAGCGGGACTAGCGGGGGCCTCGGAGAGACCCAGTACTTC,few,TRBD2,TRBV7-3,TRBJ2-5
CASSLDRQPTLHF,TGTGCCAGCAGCTTAGACCGACAACCGACCCTCCACTTT,once,-,TRBV13,TRBJ1-6
CASSFRGDEQFF,TGCGCCAGCAGCTTCAGGGGAGATGAGCAGTTCTTC,-,-,TRBV5-1,TRBJ2-1
CASSLGAEETQYF,TGTGCCAGCAGCTTGGGGGCAGAAGAGACCCAGTACTTC,few,-,TRBV5-6,TRBJ2-5
CASSYSGRGRDYGYTF,TGTGCCAGCAGTTACAGCGGGCGCGGACGTGACTATGGCTACACCTTC,few,-,TRBV6-5,TRBJ1-2
CASSGGAANEQFF,TGTGCCTCGAGCGGGGGGGCCGCCAATGAGCAGTTCTTC,-,TRBD2,TRBV30,TRBJ2-1
CAWRGDSYNEQFF,TGTGCCTGGAGGGGGGACTCCTACAATGAGCAGTTCTTC,-,-,TRBV30,TRBJ2-1
CSVDLELMNTEAFF,TGCAGCGTTGACCTGGAGTTGATGAACACTGAAGCTTTCTTT,-,-,TRBV29-1,TRBJ1-1
CAWGDQAGQHF,TGTGCCTGGGGGGATCAGGCAGGCCAGCATTTT,-,-,TRBV30,TRBJ1-5
CASSARGGGQYF,TGTGCCAGCAGCGCACGAGGGGGCGGGCAGTATTTT,-,TRBD1,TRBV7-6,TRBJ2-3
CASSGTGPNTGELFF,TGTGCCAGCAGTGGGACAGGGCCGAACACCGGGGAGCTGTTTTTT,-,TRBD1,TRBV6-6,TRBJ2-2
CAISEGDRGPGANVLTF,TGTGCCATCAGTGAAGGGGACAGGGGTCCTGGGGCCAACGTCCTGACTTTC,few,TRBD1,TRBV10-3,TRBJ2-6
CASGLRLGDHGYTF,TGTGCTAGTGGTTTGCGGTTAGGGGACCACGGCTACACCTTC,-,-,TRBV12-5,TRBJ1-2
CSVSGTGFPYEQYF,TGCAGCGTTTCGGGGACAGGTTTTCCCTACGAGCAGTACTTC,few,TRBD1,TRBV29-1,TRBJ2-7
CASSSSTGLGYTF,TGTGCCAGCAGTTCCTCGACAGGGTTGGGCTACACCTTC,-,TRBD1,TRBV28,TRBJ1-2
CASSLRGDTYNEQFF,TGTGCCAGCAGCTTAAGGGGGGATACCTACAATGAGCAGTTCTTC,-,-,TRBV7-9,TRBJ2-1
CATSRLGEQFF,TGTGCCACCAGCAGGTTGGGTGAGCAGTTCTTC,few,-,TRBV15,TRBJ2-1
CASSTLAGLSTGELFF,TGTGCCAGCAGCACCCTAGCGGGGCTAAGCACCGGGGAGCTGTTTTTT,few,TRBD2,TRBV5-6,TRBJ2-2
CASSSPSEEHEQYF,TGTGCCAGCAGTTCACCCTCGGAAGAGCACGAGCAGTACTTC,-,-,TRBV28,TRBJ2-7
CASSSPNSYEQYF,TGTGCCAGCAGCTCACCTAACAGCTACGAGCAGTACTTC,few,-,TRBV7-2,TRBJ2-7
CASSFASTDTQYF,TGTGCCAGCAGTTTTGCCAGCACAGATACGCAGTATTTT,few,-,TRBV27,TRBJ2-3
CAWSQGSGTEKLFF,TGTGCCTGGAGTCAGGGATCCGGGACTGAAAAACTGTTTTTT,-,-,TRBV30,TRBJ1-4
CASSLIGYYEQYF,TGTGCCAGCAGCTTAATCGGTTACTACGAGCAGTACTTC,-,-,TRBV7-9,TRBJ2-7